This T cell receptor beta chain was captured in a study of T-cell memory formation after mild COVID-19 (dated by TCRdb to the early 2020s). Broadly, across the study: TCR sequence clusters from the two donors were found to be largely donor specific. Longitudinal TCRalpha and TCRbeta repertoire sequencing tracked T-cell clones expanding and contracting after mild COVID-19 in a couple of donors. The cohort comprised two young, previously healthy adult volunteers, one female and one male.

Results the study describes overall, beyond this receptor: The study covered only a couple of mild cases, and larger cohorts including severe cases with pre-infection samples were considered necessary. SARS-CoV-2 specificity of the second-wave clones peaking on day 37 was not confirmed. Clones that contracted from day 15 to 85 showed balanced CD4/CD8 phenotypes, whereas a second wave of clones that expanded from day 15 to 37 leaned towards CD4+. Some responding clones were detected in pre-infection memory, which suggested that pre-existing cross-reactive memory T cells had joined the SARS-CoV-2 response. Contracting CD4+ clones were located mainly in the CM and EM memory subsets, whereas CD8+ clones were found to be enriched in EMRA.

Comments on this clonotype: The antigen it recognizes is unknown. No clone much larger than this one lies a single base away; base qualities are absent.

Ficoll-Paque density gradient centrifugation was used to isolate PBMCs. The instrument was an Illumina NovaSeq 6000. TCRalpha and TCRbeta cDNA libraries were constructed by 5'RACE with constant-segment primers, with sample barcodes and unique molecular identifiers being introduced. RNA was extracted from every sample with Trizol reagent. Library amplification was performed in two PCR steps, and a second sample barcode and Illumina TruSeq adapters were introduced in the second step. Sequencing of the libraries was done on an Illumina NovaSeq, producing 2 x 150 bp paired-end reads. As for the original processing: With migec v1.2.7, reads were demultiplexed and then collapsed into UMI-guided consensus sequences. Using mixcr v2.1.11, UMI consensuses were aligned to TRA and TRB V and J templates and then assembled into clonotypes. Expanded or contracted clonotypes were those called significant by both edgeR and NoisET, with noise models trained on biological replicates. For edgeR calls, a false discovery rate-adjusted p below 0.01 and a log2 fold-change threshold of 1 were applied. As an exploratory analysis of dynamics, max-normalized trajectories of the 1000 most abundant clonotypes were examined by PCA with hierarchical clustering. The CD4 or CD8 phenotype of responding clones was assigned using the separately sequenced CD4+ and CD8+ repertoires. In-frame beta chains were kept once TCRdb had trimmed the public reads at Q25 with fastp and called clones with MiXCR. Here each entry gathers all rows of one CDR3 protein and keeps the most common genes and DNA. These V and J calls rely on TCRdb rather than the paper's analysis. The sample has approximately 150,000 distinct CDR3 sequences on record, 15% to 20% of them singletons. About 2% of the sample is taken by the ten largest.

CDR1 and CDR2 were assigned from the germline V gene as ENHRY and SYGVKD. The V and J ends are trimmed by 2 bases and 0 bases, leaving 7 bases between them. From the cysteine up to the phenylalanine, the CDR3 has a length of 14 residues. Of the read, only the CDR3 DNA is kept; its 42 bases are in frame from base 1. Material for sequencing was PBMCs or a T cell subset sorted from them (not recorded which). The sequence was collected from an adult woman who had mild COVID-19 (a few samples of this study predate the infection). The sample titles of this study are shuffled in the database, so cell type and time point are left out; the donor was told from shared clones. The chain is made from TRBV10-3 and TRBJ1-1; TRBD1 might be the D gene, on 6 matching bases. The CDR3 sequence is CAISEQGMNTEAFF. The base sequence is TGTGCCATCAGTGAGCAGGGGATGAACACTGAAGCTTTCTTT.